The entry that follows covers one T cell receptor beta chain sequence. Its antigen is unknown. Per-nucleotide qualities are absent, and no much larger clonotype sits a single base away. This record belongs to a study of cytomegalovirus exposure and HLA in healthy donors (dated by TCRdb to about 2017). Background for the entire study: An earlier analysis of under 600 of the donors reported 250 to 300 Gb of sequence data and more than 90 million unique TCR beta sequences from 150 million to 200 million T cells. About 280 gigabases of sequencing data and 91 million or so unique TCR sequences made up an early release that covered under 750 HLA-typed donors. Of the roughly 400 genotyped donors, 65% to 90% fell in the genetic ancestry cluster associated with self-reported Caucasian donors. The study aimed to test whether cataloging public T cell receptors could reveal signatures of past pathogen exposure. Using immunosequencing, the study profiled T cell repertoires from approximately 700 subjects and related those repertoires to cytomegalovirus serostatus. A separate validation cohort of approximately 120 different subjects was used in addition to the roughly 700-subject first cohort. High-throughput TCR immunosequencing, statistical association of individual TCRs with disease status, and machine learning were combined to predict cytomegalovirus infection status. A later analysis re-analyzed previously published TCR beta repertoires from 666 donors and added high-resolution HLA genotyping to study TCR occurrence patterns. Rather than drawing on any new phenotypic data, the later analysis identified candidate immune exposures from TCR beta sequences and the way those sequences occurred across donors. To decide whether each TCR beta V gene segment behaved as functional or pseudogenic, an earlier analysis of several hundred of the donors relied on high-throughput TCR beta sequencing. Donor age, sex, ethnicity and CMV serostatus were compiled together with the repertoire data. Genome-wide SNP genotypes for about three fifths of the roughly 670 donors were used in a later genetic analysis, which treated that subset as a discovery cohort. All discovery cohort repertoires had been generated on a single sequencing platform. Class I and class II HLA loci were covered by the typing at four-digit resolution. The number of typed donors differed by locus: roughly 629-640 for A, B, C, DRB1 and DQB1; approximately 540 for DQA1; 600 to 610 for DPA1; and about 470 for DPB1. Roughly five DR-DQ haplotypes were treated as single units for association and clustering because of strong linkage in the cohort. Among under 450 genotyped donors of the cohort, an average of around 240,000 unique TCR beta nucleotide sequences were sequenced per donor, roughly 20% of them non-productive. What the study reported, not specific to this receptor: Three of the identified cytomegalovirus-associated TCR beta chains were confirmed in vitro to be specific for cytomegalovirus antigens. Linkage disequilibrium might explain the correlated functional status among segregating V segments, but an unknown experimental factor could not be excluded. Because some donors lacked HLA typing at each locus, the association tests relied only on the typed subset. A later analysis found that most CMV-associated TCR beta chains appeared HLA-restricted, with HLA associations seemingly driven largely by CMV exposure. It was suggested by the authors that the approach could potentially be generalized to other disease states and immunological phenotypes. At a false discovery rate of 0.05, a later analysis linked roughly 17,000 TCR beta sequences to specific HLA alleles. The earlier analysis of almost 600 of the donors excluded roughly 16 rarely observed V segments, including chromosome 9 orphons, because counts were too low. A later genetic analysis associated a missense DCLRE1C variant with V-gene and J-gene trimming of TCR beta chains, and an independent cohort replicated the association. In a later analysis, TCR association rates were found to vary across HLA loci, with the most associated TCRs seen for DRB1 alleles and the fewest for HLA-C alleles. A group of highly shared sequence variants was considered likely to be a technical artifact of the sequencing pipeline. The presence/absence analyses assumed that sequencing depth was roughly uniform across donors, and that assumption may not be true. A further reported finding was that TCR beta sequences accurately predicted the HLA-A and HLA-B alleles for most subjects in the first cohort. Because the 87-base-pair reads could not distinguish some IMGT-functional V segments, including TRBV6-2 and TRBV6-3, those segments were excluded. Compared with the roughly 710-donor mean, donors in an Asian-associated ancestry cluster had fewer N-insertions in productive TCRs, according to a later genetic analysis. In a later analysis, several top co-occurrence clusters were reported to appear linked to parvovirus B19, influenza, CMV and Epstein-Barr virus. In a later analysis, HLA-associated TCR beta chains showed more clonal expansion and lower generation probabilities than non-associated chains that were equally common. Most TCR sequences were seen in very few donors, while some public TCRs were found in many individuals. CMV serostatus was the only immune exposure information available for the cohort. In both the original and validation cohorts, the classifier was reported to diagnose cytomegalovirus status with high specificity and sensitivity. In the study, some 160 TCR beta chains were listed as associated with cytomegalovirus. An earlier analysis of some 590 of the donors showed that most TCR beta V segments appeared in productive rearrangements either about 90% or about 30% of the time, which broadly matched IMGT annotations. This cohort had only TCR beta chains sequenced, and the lack of alpha or paired-chain data limited which features could be detected. When HLA alleles, especially DR and DQ, strongly co-occurred, attributing TCR associations to individual alleles was difficult.

The cohort consisted of 600 or so healthy bone marrow donors. At the time of sampling, all cohort members were nominally healthy, though unrecorded immune exposures were likely present. The donor tested CMV seropositive and was one of the 289 seropositive cohort members. A peripheral blood sample was collected from each donor, and TCR beta sequencing was performed on peripheral blood mononuclear cells. Genomic DNA extraction from the blood cell samples was performed with the Qiagen DNeasy Blood Extraction Kit. Library preparation was by the immunoSEQ multiplex PCR assay. For the multiplex PCR, a mixture combining 60 forward primers for TCR Vbeta segments and 13 reverse primers for TCR Jbeta segments was used. The CDR3 region of rearranged TCR beta genes was amplified from genomic DNA by a multiplex PCR assay. The amplified TCR beta libraries were sequenced on the Illumina HiSeq System as 87-base-pair reads. For the original study's pipeline: A later analysis tallied 70 million to 100 million unique TCR beta chains across the 666 repertoires, and approximately 12 million of those chains were shared by two or more donors. A nearest-neighbor algorithm error-corrected the raw reads and collapsed the reads into unique sequences, merging closely related sequences to remove PCR and sequencing errors. Alignment of CDR3 sequences to IMGT reference sequences was used to assign V, D and J gene segments. Each retained sequence needed at least a six-nucleotide match to both a V gene segment and a J gene segment. Rearrangements were classified as productive when the CDR3 lacked stop codons and remained in frame with V and J, and all other rearrangements were classified as non-productive. CDR3 was defined according to IMGT convention as the region running from the second conserved V-encoded cysteine to the conserved J-encoded phenylalanine. In an earlier analysis of 500 to 650 of the donors, sequences lacking an unambiguous match to a single V gene segment were excluded. In an earlier analysis of 587 of the donors, V segments were called functional above 56.7% productive rearrangements and were called segregating when the between-donor standard deviation exceeded 5%. A statistical classification framework was built for diagnosing cytomegalovirus status from the catalog of TCR beta chain sequences. A later analysis assigned V and J genes by comparing TCR nucleotide sequences with IMGT/GENE-DB human TR gene sequences. Using the TCRdist pipeline, a later analysis assigned CDR3 sequences along with most-parsimonious VDJ recombination scenarios. In a later analysis, every TCR beta chain was defined by the combination of its CDR3 amino acid sequence and its V-gene family, and reads without a unique V-gene family were dropped. To address suspected cross-contamination and a sequencing artifact, a later analysis removed several hundred highly shared, low-generation-probability nucleotide sequences. For each public chain, a later analysis derived a clonal expansion index from normalized ranks of inferred template counts within each repertoire. A later analysis computed generation probabilities with a VDJ recombination model fitted to out-of-frame rearrangements, and checked the results against IGoR. In a later analysis, hypergeometric tests were used to score TCR-TCR, TCR-HLA and TCR-CMV co-occurrence, with a repertoire-size bias correction applied to TCR pairs. To estimate false discovery rates, a later analysis permuted the HLA or CMV assignments 20 times. In a later analysis, co-occurring TCRs were grouped using DBSCAN, and TCRdist sequence similarity was added for clustering within HLA-allele-positive subsets. Repertoires with fewer than 30,000 or more than 120,000 public chains, plus five repertoires with anomalous nucleotide sharing, were excluded from co-occurrence clustering. TCRdb carries this immuneACCESS record with in-frame sequences only. Its versions omit some clonotypes, under half of them owing to an unresolved V gene in the studies checked, with the rest unexplained. V, J and clone size are those of that table, while D and trimming were read from the DNA. This sample holds approximately 200,000 clones; 65% to 85% were observed only once. The ten largest clones take up roughly 6% of the sample.

The CDR3 holds 15 amino acids from the cysteine to the phenylalanine. Only the CDR3 DNA stays, 45 bases, in frame from base 1. The V and J ends are trimmed by 5 bases and 2 bases, leaving 13 bases between them. The germline V gene gives CDR1 as MNHEY and CDR2 as SVGAGI. Sequencing input: PBMCs. The rearrangement combines TRBV6-5 with TRBJ1-5, with TRBD1 perhaps the D gene, on 5 matching bases. The receptor was isolated from a woman between 25 and 40 years old in good health and CMV-seropositive. This receptor has the CDR3 CASSRGGEGNQPQHF. At the DNA level, the sequence is TGTGCCAGCAGTCGGGGGGGGGAGGGCAATCAGCCCCAGCATTTT.